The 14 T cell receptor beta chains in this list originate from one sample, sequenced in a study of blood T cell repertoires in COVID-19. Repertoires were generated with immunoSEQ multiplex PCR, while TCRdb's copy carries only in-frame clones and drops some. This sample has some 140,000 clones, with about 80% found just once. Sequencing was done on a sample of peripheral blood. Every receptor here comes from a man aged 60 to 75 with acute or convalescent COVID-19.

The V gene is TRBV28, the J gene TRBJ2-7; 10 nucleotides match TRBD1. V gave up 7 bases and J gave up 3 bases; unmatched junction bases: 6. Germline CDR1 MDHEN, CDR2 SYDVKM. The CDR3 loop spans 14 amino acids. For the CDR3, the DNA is TGTGCCAGCACCAGGACAGGGGGAAACTACGAGCAGTACTTC. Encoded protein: CASTRTGGNYEQYF.

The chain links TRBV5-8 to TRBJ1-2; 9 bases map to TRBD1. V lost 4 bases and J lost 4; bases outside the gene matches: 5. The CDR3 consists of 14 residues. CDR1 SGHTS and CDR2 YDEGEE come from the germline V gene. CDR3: CASSRTDRGYGYTF. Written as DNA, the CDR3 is TGTGCCAGCAGCCGCACGGACAGGGGCTATGGCTACACCTTC.

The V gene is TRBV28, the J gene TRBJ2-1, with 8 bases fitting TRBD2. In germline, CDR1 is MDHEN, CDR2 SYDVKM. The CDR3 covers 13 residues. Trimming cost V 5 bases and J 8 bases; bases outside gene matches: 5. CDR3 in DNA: TGTGCCAGCAGTATGCGGGGGGTATATGAGCAGTTCTTC. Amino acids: CASSMRGVYEQFF.

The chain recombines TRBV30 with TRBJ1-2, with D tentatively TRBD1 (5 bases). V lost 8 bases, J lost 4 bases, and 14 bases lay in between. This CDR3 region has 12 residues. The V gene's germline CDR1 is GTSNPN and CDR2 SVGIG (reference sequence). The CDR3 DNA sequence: TGTGCCCGCGCGGGGCAAGCCTATGGCTACACCTTC. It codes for CARAGQAYGYTF.

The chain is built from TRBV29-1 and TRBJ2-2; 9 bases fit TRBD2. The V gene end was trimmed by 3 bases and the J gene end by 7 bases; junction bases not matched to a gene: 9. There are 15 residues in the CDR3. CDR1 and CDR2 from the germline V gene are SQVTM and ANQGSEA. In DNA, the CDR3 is TGCAGCGTTGAGGTTAGCGGGAGAGGAATCGGGGAGCTGTTTTTT. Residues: CSVEVSGRGIGELFF.

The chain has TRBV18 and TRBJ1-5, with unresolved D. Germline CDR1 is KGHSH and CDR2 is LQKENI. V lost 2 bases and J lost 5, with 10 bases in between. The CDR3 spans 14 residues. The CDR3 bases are TGTGCCAGCTCACCAACCGGGTTCGATCAGCCCCAGCATTTT. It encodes CASSPTGFDQPQHF.

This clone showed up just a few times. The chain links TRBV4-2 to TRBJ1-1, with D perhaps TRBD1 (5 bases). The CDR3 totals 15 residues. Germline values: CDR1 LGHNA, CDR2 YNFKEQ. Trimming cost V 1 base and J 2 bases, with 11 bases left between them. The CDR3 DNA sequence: TGTGCCAGCAGCCAAGGGTCGGGGGTTAACACTGAAGCTTTCTTT. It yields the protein CASSQGSGVNTEAFF.

The CDR3 coding sequence is TGTGCCAGCAGCCCGGGACAAATGAGGGAGACCCAGTACTTC. It codes for CASSPGQMRETQYF. The rearrangement uses TRBV5-8 and TRBJ2-5, with D perhaps TRBD1 (6 bases). The CDR3 consists of 14 residues. Germline V gene lookup returns CDR1 SGHTS and CDR2 YDEGEE. Trimming stripped 4 bases from V and 5 bases from J, with 15 bases between.

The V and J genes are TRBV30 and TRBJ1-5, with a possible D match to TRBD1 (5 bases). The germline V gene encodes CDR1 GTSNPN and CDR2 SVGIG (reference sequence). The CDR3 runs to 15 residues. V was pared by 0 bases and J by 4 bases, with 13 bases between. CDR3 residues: CAWSVGVGGNQPQHF. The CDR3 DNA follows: TGTGCCTGGAGTGTAGGGGTCGGGGGGAATCAGCCCCAGCATTTT. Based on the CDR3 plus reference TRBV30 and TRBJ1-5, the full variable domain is SQTIHQWPATLVQPVGSPLSLECTVEGTSNPNLYWYRQAAGRGLQLLFYSVGIGQISSEVPQNLSASRPQDRQFILSSKKLLLSDSGFYLCAWSVGVGGNQPQHFGDGTRLSIL.

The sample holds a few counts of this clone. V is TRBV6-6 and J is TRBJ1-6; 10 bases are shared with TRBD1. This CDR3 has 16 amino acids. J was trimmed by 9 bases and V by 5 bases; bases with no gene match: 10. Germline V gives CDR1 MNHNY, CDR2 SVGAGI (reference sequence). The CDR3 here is CASSPRIGTGASPLHF. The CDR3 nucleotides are TGTGCCAGCAGTCCCAGAATAGGGACAGGGGCTTCACCCCTCCACTTT.

CDR3 nucleotide sequence: TGTGCCAGCAGCCAACAGACAGGGAACACTGAAGCTTTCTTT. Amino acids: CASSQQTGNTEAFF. This chain connects TRBV3-1 (or the pseudogene TRBV3-2) to TRBJ1-1; D possibly corresponds to TRBD1 (6 bases). Per germline, CDR1 LGHDT and CDR2 YNNKEL (reference sequence). The CDR3 has 14 residues. V was trimmed by 2 bases and J by 1 base, leaving 8 bases between them.

The CDR3: CASCEYQETQYF. The CDR3, as DNA: TGTGCCAGCTGCGAGTACCAAGAGACCCAGTACTTC. The V gene is TRBV6-5, the J gene TRBJ2-5; D is undetermined. V was shortened by 8 bases and J by 0 bases, with 7 bases between the two germline ends. CDR1 is MNHEY, CDR2 SVGAGI, per germline. The CDR3 loop spans 12 amino acids.

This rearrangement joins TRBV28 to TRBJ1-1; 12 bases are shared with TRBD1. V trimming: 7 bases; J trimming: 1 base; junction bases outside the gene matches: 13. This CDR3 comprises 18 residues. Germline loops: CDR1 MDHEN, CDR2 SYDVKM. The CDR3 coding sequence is TGTGCCAGCAATCCACCAGGGACAGGGGGCATTTCGAACACTGAAGCTTTCTTT. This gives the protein CASNPPGTGGISNTEAFF.

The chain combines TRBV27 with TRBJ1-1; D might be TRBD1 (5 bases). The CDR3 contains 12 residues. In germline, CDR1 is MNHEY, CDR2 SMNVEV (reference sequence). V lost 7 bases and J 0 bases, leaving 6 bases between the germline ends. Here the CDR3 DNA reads TGTGCCAGCAAGGGGTTGAACACTGAAGCTTTCTTT. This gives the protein CASKGLNTEAFF.